This TCR beta chain derives from a study of OX40 agonist ivuxolimab in advanced cancers. Study details: People in dose escalation had one of these cancers: hepatocellular carcinoma, melanoma, renal cell or head and neck cancer. Allowance was made for prior anti-PD-1, anti-PD-L1 or anti-CTLA-4 therapy, and 40% to 45% had some.

This clone has just a few counts. Its antigen remains unknown. Autoimmune disease history or systemic immunosuppression barred patients. The length of the CDR3 is 15 residues. Germline V gives CDR1 SGHRS, CDR2 YFSETQ. Deletions cut 0 bases from V and 4 bases from J, with 13 bases between. Study conclusions and caveats: Among T cells, CD8+ cells averaged more expanded clones than CD4+ cells.

This table comes from immunoSEQ multiplex PCR, and its TCRdb copy is limited to in-frame clones, with some not included. In the table there are just under 75,000 clones, 92% of which are singletons. The chain links TRBV5-1 to TRBJ2-5, with D possibly being TRBD1 (6 bases). This receptor was obtained from an adult with an advanced solid tumor such as melanoma, head and neck, liver or kidney cancer. The sequencing used CD4+ or CD8+ T cells sorted from blood, collected in a trial of the OX40 agonist ivuxolimab. CDR3 DNA: TGCGCCAGCAGCTTGGCTAGTCAGGGGCGAGAGACCCAGTACTTC. Translation: CASSLASQGRETQYF.